The subject of this entry is one TCR beta chain. Two negative PCRs, clearance, or symptom resolution characterized the recovered Cohort 3 donors. Clones were sequenced by immunoSEQ multiplex PCR, and TCRdb holds only the in-frame ones, with some missing. Of under 150,000 clones in the sample, approximately 80% are singletons; the top ten hold 6.2%. This sample is part of a study of blood T cell repertoires in COVID-19. Study background: The cDNA or gDNA used as material had been derived from T cells, B-cell-depleted T cells, or PBMCs.

The CDR3 extends over 12 amino acids. Germline CDR1 reads MNHEY; CDR2 reads SVGEGT. The V end was cut by 2 bases, the J end by 5 bases, with 6 bases between. This clonotype was obtained from a woman between 40 and 55 years old who had recovered from COVID-19. The chain carries TRBV6-2 or TRBV6-3 and TRBJ1-1; D gene uncertain. Sequences were obtained from PBMCs or T cells enriched from blood (not recorded which). The CDR3 reads CASSYRRTEAFF. CDR3 in DNA: TGTGCCAGCAGTTACCGCCGGACTGAAGCTTTCTTT.